This entry is about one T cell receptor beta chain. This clone was observed a few times. Its recognized antigen is unknown. One junction end disagrees with the germline gene, perhaps due to a read error. The data were taken from a study of cytomegalovirus exposure and HLA in healthy donors (TCRdb year 2017). With respect to the entire study: An earlier analysis of roughly 500 of the donors reported around 280 Gb of sequence data and 100 million to 120 million unique TCR beta sequences obtained from some 170 million T cells. About 300 gigabases of sequencing data and 70 million to 100 million unique TCR sequences were included in an early release covering around 600 HLA-typed donors. Among the roughly 410 genotyped donors, approximately 76% belonged to the genetic ancestry cluster associated with self-reported Caucasian donors. The study was designed to test whether signatures of past pathogen exposure could be identified by cataloging public T cell receptors. The T cell repertoires of several hundred subjects were profiled by immunosequencing and related to cytomegalovirus serostatus. Besides the first cohort of some 670 subjects, a separate validation cohort made up of roughly 130 different subjects was used. To predict cytomegalovirus infection status, the study brought together high-throughput TCR immunosequencing, statistical association of individual TCRs with disease status, and machine learning. A later analysis re-examined previously published TCR beta repertoires from just over 650 donors and added high-resolution HLA genotyping to investigate patterns of TCR occurrence. Rather than drawing on any new phenotypic data, the later analysis identified candidate immune exposures from TCR beta sequences and the way those sequences occurred across donors. An earlier analysis of 500 to 650 of the donors applied high-throughput TCR beta sequencing to assess whether each TCR beta V gene segment acted as functional or pseudogenic. Donor age, sex, ethnicity and CMV serostatus were compiled together with the repertoire data. A later genetic analysis used genome-wide SNP genotypes for about 60% of the roughly 670 donors, treating that subset as a discovery cohort. Every repertoire in the discovery cohort had been generated on one and the same sequencing platform. Both class I and class II loci were covered by HLA typing, at four-digit resolution. Typing coverage varied by locus: roughly 629-640 donors for A, B, C, DRB1 and DQB1; about 520 for DQA1; around 570 for DPA1; approximately 470 for DPB1. Roughly 5 DR-DQ haplotypes were handled as single units for association and clustering, since linkage in the cohort was strong. Among about 400 genotyped donors of the cohort, an average of around 240,000 unique TCR beta nucleotide sequences was sequenced per donor, of which roughly 18% were non-productive. General conclusions and limits of the study: According to the authors, the approach could potentially be generalized to other disease states and immunological phenotypes. Because HLA typing was unavailable for some donors at each locus, only the typed subset was used in association tests. Because counts were too low, around 17 rarely observed V segments, including chromosome 9 orphons, were left out of the earlier analysis of approximately 500 of the donors. This cohort had only TCR beta chains sequenced, and the lack of alpha or paired-chain data limited which features could be detected. Strong co-occurrence of HLA alleles, especially DR and DQ, made assigning TCR associations to individual alleles difficult. In a later analysis, HLA-associated TCR beta chains showed more clonal expansion and lower generation probabilities than non-associated chains that were equally common. Broadly in line with IMGT annotations, most TCR beta V segments showed up in productive rearrangements about 87% or about 30% of the time in an earlier analysis of under 700 of the donors. In both the original and validation cohorts, the classifier was reported to diagnose cytomegalovirus status with high specificity and sensitivity. Across donors, most TCR sequences were observed very rarely, whereas some public TCRs were present in many individuals. A few of the identified cytomegalovirus-associated TCR beta chains were confirmed in vitro to be specific for cytomegalovirus antigens. Some IMGT-functional V segments, including TRBV6-2 and TRBV6-3, could not be distinguished by the 87-base-pair reads and were therefore excluded. A further reported finding was that TCR beta sequences accurately predicted the HLA-A and HLA-B alleles for most subjects in the first cohort. A group of highly shared sequence variants was considered likely to be a technical artifact of the sequencing pipeline. According to a later analysis, most CMV-associated TCR beta chains appeared to be HLA-restricted, and the HLA associations seemed to be driven largely by CMV exposure. A later analysis associated about 17,000 TCR beta sequences with specific HLA alleles at a false discovery rate of 0.05. The study listed 164 TCR beta chains as associated with cytomegalovirus. Immune exposure information for the cohort was limited to CMV serostatus. Roughly uniform sequencing depth across donors was assumed in presence/absence analyses, although this assumption may not hold. In a later genetic analysis, a missense DCLRE1C variant was associated with V-gene and J-gene trimming of TCR beta chains, and the association was replicated in an independent cohort. In a later analysis, several top co-occurrence clusters were reported to appear linked to parvovirus B19, influenza, CMV and Epstein-Barr virus. Linkage disequilibrium might explain the correlated functional status among segregating V segments, but an unknown experimental factor could not be excluded. Compared with the roughly 700-donor mean, donors in an Asian-associated ancestry cluster had fewer N-insertions in productive TCRs, according to a later genetic analysis. In a later analysis, TCR association rates were found to vary across HLA loci, with the most associated TCRs seen for DRB1 alleles and the fewest for HLA-C alleles.

The CDR3 has 14 amino acids, counting the end cysteine and phenylalanine. Of all the DNA, just the CDR3 is kept, 42 bases in frame from base 1. The germline V gene yields SGDLS for CDR1 and YYNGEE for CDR2. The library came from the immunoSEQ multiplex PCR assay. For the multiplex PCR, a mixture combining 60 forward primers for TCR Vbeta segments and 13 reverse primers for TCR Jbeta segments was used. The CDR3 region of rearranged TCR beta genes was amplified from genomic DNA by a multiplex PCR assay. The Illumina HiSeq System was used to sequence the amplified TCR beta libraries as 87-base-pair reads. Per the authors' processing: In a later analysis, 80 million or so unique TCR beta chains were counted across the 690 or so repertoires, and roughly 10 million of these chains were shared by at least two donors. Raw reads were error-corrected and collapsed into unique sequences by a nearest-neighbor algorithm in which closely related sequences were merged to remove PCR and sequencing errors. V, D and J gene segments were assigned by aligning CDR3 sequences to IMGT reference sequences. For a sequence to be retained, a match of at least six nucleotides to both a V gene segment and a J gene segment was required. Rearrangements were classified as productive when the CDR3 lacked stop codons and remained in frame with V and J, and all other rearrangements were classified as non-productive. CDR3 was defined according to IMGT convention as the region running from the second conserved V-encoded cysteine to the conserved J-encoded phenylalanine. The earlier analysis of a few hundred of the donors excluded any sequence lacking an unambiguous match to a single V gene segment. An earlier analysis of roughly 590 of the donors called V segments functional above 56.7% productive rearrangements and segregating when the between-donor standard deviation exceeded 5%. A statistical classification framework was built to diagnose cytomegalovirus status from the catalog of TCR beta chain sequences. In a later analysis, TCR nucleotide sequences were compared against IMGT/GENE-DB human TR gene sequences so that V and J genes could be assigned. Using the TCRdist pipeline, a later analysis assigned CDR3 sequences along with most-parsimonious VDJ recombination scenarios. In a later analysis, every TCR beta chain was defined by the combination of its CDR3 amino acid sequence and its V-gene family, and reads without a unique V-gene family were dropped. In a later analysis, around 650 highly shared, low-generation-probability nucleotide sequences were removed to address suspected cross-contamination and a sequencing artifact. In a later analysis, a clonal expansion index was calculated for each public chain from normalized within-repertoire ranks of inferred template counts. A later analysis computed generation probabilities with a VDJ recombination model fitted to out-of-frame rearrangements, and checked the results against IGoR. In a later analysis, TCR-TCR, TCR-HLA and TCR-CMV co-occurrence was scored with hypergeometric tests, and a repertoire-size bias correction was applied to TCR pairs. A later analysis estimated false discovery rates by permuting HLA or CMV assignments 20 times. In a later analysis, co-occurring TCRs were grouped using DBSCAN, and TCRdist sequence similarity was added for clustering within HLA-allele-positive subsets. For co-occurrence clustering, repertoires with fewer than 30,000 or more than 120,000 public chains were excluded, along with several repertoires with anomalous nucleotide sharing. Sourced from immuneACCESS, this table was stored by TCRdb with only in-frame sequences that have V and J called. A share of the clones is absent; for the studies checked, an unresolved V gene accounts for under half, and the remainder has no known explanation. V and J calls and clone size are given by that table; D and trimming were obtained from the DNA. This sample comprises around 150,000 clones, approximately 72% of them detected only once. The top ten constitute less than 2.5% of the sample.

In total, more than 500 healthy bone marrow donors made up the cohort. At the time of sampling, every cohort member was nominally healthy, though immune exposures that went unrecorded were likely present. The donor tested CMV seronegative, placing the donor among the 350 or so seronegative members of the cohort. A peripheral blood sample was collected from each donor, and TCR beta sequencing was performed on peripheral blood mononuclear cells. Genomic DNA was extracted from the blood cell samples with the Qiagen DNeasy Blood Extraction Kit. The sequence is built from TRBV9 and TRBJ1-5; TRBD1 matches 7 bases in the middle. The TCR comes from a man aged 40-49 years in good health and CMV-seronegative. Material: PBMCs. The nucleotide sequence reads TGTGCCAGCAGCGCCCGGGACAGCACCCAGCCCCAGAATTTT. Translated, this gives CASSARDSTQPQNF.